This T cell receptor beta chain was sequenced during a study of T cell repertoires in aging, cancer and after chemotherapy. Study-wide points: Healthy donors lost TCR diversity with age mainly through richness, cancer patients through richness and evenness.

This clonotype was detected a few times. What it binds is not known. The template was genomic DNA from peripheral blood, not RNA. Rearranged V-D-J TRB sequences were amplified with a mixed TRB-A/B primer pool. TCRdb analysed the multiplex PCR reads with MiXCR anew, one entry per CDR3 protein. The table has 4,000 to 6,000 distinct CDR3 sequences, 30% to 35% seen once. This CDR3 has 13 residues. V was shortened by 6 bases and J by 7 bases, with 13 bases between the two germline ends. Germline V gene data show CDR1 as KGHSH and CDR2 as LQKENI. The chain couples TRBV18 to TRBJ2-1, with TRBD2 as a possible D gene (6 bases). Specimen: blood. The TCR was taken from a human donor with a blood cancer. This CDR3 is CASSPWGDNEQFF. DNA of the CDR3: TGTGCCAGCTCCCCATGGGGGGATAATGAGCAGTTCTTC.